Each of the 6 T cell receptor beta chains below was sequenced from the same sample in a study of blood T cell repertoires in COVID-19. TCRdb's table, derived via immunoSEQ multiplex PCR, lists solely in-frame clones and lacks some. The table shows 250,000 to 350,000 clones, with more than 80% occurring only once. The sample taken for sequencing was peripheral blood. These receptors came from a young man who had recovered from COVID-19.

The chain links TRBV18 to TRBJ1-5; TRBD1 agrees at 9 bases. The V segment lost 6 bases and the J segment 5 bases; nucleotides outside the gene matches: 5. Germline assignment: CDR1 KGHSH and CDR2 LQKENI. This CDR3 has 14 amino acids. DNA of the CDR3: TGTGCCAGCTCCGAAGGACAGGGGCATCAGCCCCAGCATTTT. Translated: CASSEGQGHQPQHF.

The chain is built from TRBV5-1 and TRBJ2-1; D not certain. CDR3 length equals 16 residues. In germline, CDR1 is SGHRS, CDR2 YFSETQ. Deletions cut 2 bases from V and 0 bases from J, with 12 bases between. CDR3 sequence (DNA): TGCGCCAGCAGCTTTAATACGAGGAGCTCCTACAATGAGCAGTTCTTC. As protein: CASSFNTRSSYNEQFF.

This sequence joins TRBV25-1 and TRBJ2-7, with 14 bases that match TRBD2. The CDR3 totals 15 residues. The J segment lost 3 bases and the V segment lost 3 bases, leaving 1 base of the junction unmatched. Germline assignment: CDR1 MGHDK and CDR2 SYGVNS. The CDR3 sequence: CASSEGTSGSYEQYF. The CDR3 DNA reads TGTGCCAGCAGTGAGGGGACTAGCGGGAGCTACGAGCAGTACTTC.

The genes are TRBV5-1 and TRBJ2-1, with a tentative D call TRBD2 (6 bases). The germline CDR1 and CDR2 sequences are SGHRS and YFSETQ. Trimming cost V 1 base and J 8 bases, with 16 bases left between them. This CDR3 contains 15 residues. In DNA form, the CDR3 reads TGCGCCAGCAGCTTGAAACTAGCCCCATTGGATGAGCAGTTCTTC. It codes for CASSLKLAPLDEQFF.

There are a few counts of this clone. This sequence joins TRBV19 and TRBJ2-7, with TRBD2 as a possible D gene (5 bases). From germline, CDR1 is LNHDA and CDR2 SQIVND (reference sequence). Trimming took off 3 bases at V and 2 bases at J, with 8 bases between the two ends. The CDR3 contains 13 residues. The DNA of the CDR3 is TGTGCCAGTAGTATCGGGGTACCCTACGAGCAGTACTTC. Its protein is CASSIGVPYEQYF.

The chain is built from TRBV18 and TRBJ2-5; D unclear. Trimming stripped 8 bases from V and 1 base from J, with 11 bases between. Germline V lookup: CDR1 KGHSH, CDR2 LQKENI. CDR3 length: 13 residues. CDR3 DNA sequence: TGTGCCAGCACTATAACGAGCCAAGAGACCCAGTACTTC. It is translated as CASTITSQETQYF.